This T cell receptor beta chain was captured by sequencing in a study of shared clonotypes between healthy human individuals. Study overall: Each donor contributed plates that comprised three CD4 naive, three CD4 memory, two CD8 naive and one CD8 memory.

Profiling relied on immunoSEQ multiplex PCR, and the TCRdb table lists in-frame clones only, not all of them. The profile shows about 2,500,000 clones, 85% to 95% of them singletons. Overall study findings and caveats: Donor clonotype sharing was expected to depend on sequencing depth. Genetic and exposure-history diversity was limited by the small donor number. Naive CD4 clonotypes were shared across a few donors at roughly 4.6%.

A note on this clone: The antigen is not known.

V shed 4 bases and J shed 0 bases, with 12 bases lying between them. The CDR3 covers 16 residues. Germline CDR1 and CDR2: LGHNA and YSLEER. Sequencing input: naive CD4+ T cells sorted from blood. Subset indicated: CD45RA+ positively selected. The rearrangement joins TRBV4-3 to TRBJ2-2; possible D gene TRBD2, 6 bases. This sequence was found in a man younger than 30 in good health. In nucleotides, the CDR3 is TGCGCCAGCAGCCTCGGCTCGGGGGCGAACACCGGGGAGCTGTTTTTT. Its protein is CASSLGSGANTGELFF.